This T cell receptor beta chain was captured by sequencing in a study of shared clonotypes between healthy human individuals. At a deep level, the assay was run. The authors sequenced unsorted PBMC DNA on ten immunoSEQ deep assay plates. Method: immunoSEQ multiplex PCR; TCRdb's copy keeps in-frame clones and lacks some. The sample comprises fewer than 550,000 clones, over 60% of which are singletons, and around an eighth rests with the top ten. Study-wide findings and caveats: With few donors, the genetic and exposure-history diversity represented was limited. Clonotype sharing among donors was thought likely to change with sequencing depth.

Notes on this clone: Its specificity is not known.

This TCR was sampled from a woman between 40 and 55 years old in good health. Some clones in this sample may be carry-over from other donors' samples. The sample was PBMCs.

The DNA of the CDR3 is TGTGCCAGCAGTGAACTTCGGGAGACCCAGTACTTC. Amino acid sequence: CASSELRETQYF. V and J are TRBV6-1 and TRBJ2-5; D uncertain. V lost 2 bases, J lost 5 bases, and 6 bases lay in between. CDR1 is MNHNS, CDR2 SASEGT, per germline. The CDR3 is made up of 12 amino acids.